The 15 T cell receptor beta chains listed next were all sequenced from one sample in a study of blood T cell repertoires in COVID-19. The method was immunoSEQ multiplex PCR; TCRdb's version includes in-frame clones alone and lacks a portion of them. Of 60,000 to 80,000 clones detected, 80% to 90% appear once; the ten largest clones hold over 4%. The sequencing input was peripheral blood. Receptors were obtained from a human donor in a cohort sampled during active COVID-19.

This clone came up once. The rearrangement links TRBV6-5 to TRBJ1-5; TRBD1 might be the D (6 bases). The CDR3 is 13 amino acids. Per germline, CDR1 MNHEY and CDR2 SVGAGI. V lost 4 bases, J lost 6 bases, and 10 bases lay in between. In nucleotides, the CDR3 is TGTGCCAGCAGTTCACAGGGCGGTCAGCCCCAGCATTTT. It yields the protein CASSSQGGQPQHF.

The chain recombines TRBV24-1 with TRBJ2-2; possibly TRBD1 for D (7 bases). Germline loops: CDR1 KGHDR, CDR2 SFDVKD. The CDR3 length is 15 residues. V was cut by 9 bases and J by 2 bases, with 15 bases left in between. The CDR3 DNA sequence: TGTGCCACCTCACGCAGGGGGGATAACACCGGGGAGCTGTTTTTT. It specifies CATSRRGDNTGELFF.

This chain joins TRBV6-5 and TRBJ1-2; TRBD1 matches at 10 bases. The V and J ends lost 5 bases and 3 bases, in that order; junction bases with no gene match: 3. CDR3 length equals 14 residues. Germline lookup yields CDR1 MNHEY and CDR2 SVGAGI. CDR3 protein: CASSRDRGYYGYTF. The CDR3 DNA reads TGTGCCAGCAGTCGGGACAGGGGCTACTATGGCTACACCTTC.

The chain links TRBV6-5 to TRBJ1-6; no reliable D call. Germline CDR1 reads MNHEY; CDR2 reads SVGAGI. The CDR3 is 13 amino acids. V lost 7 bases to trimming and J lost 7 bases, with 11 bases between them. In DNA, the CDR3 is TGTGCCAGCACCCCCTCCCAGAATTCACCCCTCCACTTT. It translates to CASTPSQNSPLHF.

The CDR3 reads CSVVEGPGELFF. In nucleotides, the CDR3 is TGCAGCGTTGTGGAGGGACCCGGGGAGCTGTTTTTT. V usage is TRBV29-1 and J usage is TRBJ2-2, with a tentative D call TRBD2 (6 bases). Trimming removed 4 bases from V and 6 bases from J, with 9 bases in between. CDR3 length: 12 residues. From germline, CDR1 is SQVTM and CDR2 ANQGSEA.

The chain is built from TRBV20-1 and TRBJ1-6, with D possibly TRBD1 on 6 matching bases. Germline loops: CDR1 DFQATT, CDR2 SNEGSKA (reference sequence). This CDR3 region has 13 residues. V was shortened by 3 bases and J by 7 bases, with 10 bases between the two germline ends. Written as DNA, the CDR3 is TGCAGTGCTAGTCGGGACACCAATTCACCCCTCCACTTT. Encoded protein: CSASRDTNSPLHF.

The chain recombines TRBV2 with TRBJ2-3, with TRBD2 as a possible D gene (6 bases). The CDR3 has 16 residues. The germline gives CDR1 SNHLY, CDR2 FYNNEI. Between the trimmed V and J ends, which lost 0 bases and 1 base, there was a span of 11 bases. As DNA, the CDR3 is TGTGCCAGCAGTGAAGCGAGCGGGCGACGCACAGATACGCAGTATTTT. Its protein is CASSEASGRRTDTQYF.

CDR3 protein: CASSLSLAGGTGELFF. In nucleotides, the CDR3 is TGTGCCAGCAGCTTGTCCCTAGCGGGGGGCACCGGGGAGCTGTTTTTT. The rearrangement joins TRBV7-2 to TRBJ2-2; TRBD2 matches 11 bases. CDR1 and CDR2 (germline): SGHTA, FQGNSA. This CDR3 has 16 amino acids. V lost 3 bases and J lost 4; bases outside the gene matches: 4.

In DNA, the CDR3 is TGTGCCAGCAGTGAAGCCTCCCCTAGCGAGTTCTTC. It is translated as CASSEASPSEFF. This chain uses TRBV6-1 with TRBJ2-1; D might be TRBD2 (6 bases). Looked up from germline, CDR1 is MNHNS and CDR2 is SASEGT. V was clipped by 0 bases and J by 14 bases, with 11 bases between them. The CDR3 is 12 amino acids.

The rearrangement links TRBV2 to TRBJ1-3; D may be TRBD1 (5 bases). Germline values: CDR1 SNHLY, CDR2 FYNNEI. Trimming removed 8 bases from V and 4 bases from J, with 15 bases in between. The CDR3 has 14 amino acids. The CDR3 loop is CASRPGAGGNTIYF. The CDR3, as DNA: TGTGCCAGCCGCCCCGGGGCGGGGGGAAACACCATATATTTT.

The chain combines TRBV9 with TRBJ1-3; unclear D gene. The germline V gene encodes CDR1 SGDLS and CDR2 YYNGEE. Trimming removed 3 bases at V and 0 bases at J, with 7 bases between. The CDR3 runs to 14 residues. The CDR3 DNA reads TGTGCCAGCAGCGAAACAAGCTCTGGAAACACCATATATTTT. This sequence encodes CASSETSSGNTIYF.

CDR3 nucleotides: TGTGCCAGCAGCACGGGACCAGGGGCCAGGAACACTGAAGCTTTCTTT. It is translated as CASSTGPGARNTEAFF. The chain recombines TRBV7-6 with TRBJ1-1; TRBD1 might be the D (6 bases). The CDR3 runs to 16 residues. The germline V and J ends were trimmed by 5 bases and 1 base, with 17 bases remaining between them. Germline V CDR1 and CDR2: SGHVS, FNYEAQ.

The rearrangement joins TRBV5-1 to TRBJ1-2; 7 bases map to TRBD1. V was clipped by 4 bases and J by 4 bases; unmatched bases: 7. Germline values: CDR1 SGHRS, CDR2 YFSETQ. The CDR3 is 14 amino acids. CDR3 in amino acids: CASSTWDRAYGYTF. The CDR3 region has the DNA TGCGCCAGCAGCACGTGGGACAGAGCCTATGGCTACACCTTC.

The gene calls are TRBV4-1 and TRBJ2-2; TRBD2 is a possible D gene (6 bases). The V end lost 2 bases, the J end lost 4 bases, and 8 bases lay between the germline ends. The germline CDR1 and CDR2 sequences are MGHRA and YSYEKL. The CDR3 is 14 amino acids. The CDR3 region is CASSQMGGTGELFF. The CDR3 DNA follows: TGCGCCAGCAGCCAAATGGGAGGCACCGGGGAGCTGTTTTTT.

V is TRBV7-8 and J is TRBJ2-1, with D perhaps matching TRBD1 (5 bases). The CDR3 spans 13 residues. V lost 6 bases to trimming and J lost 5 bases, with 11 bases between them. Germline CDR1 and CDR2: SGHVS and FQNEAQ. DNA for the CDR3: TGTGCCAGCAGTTTACAGGCCGACAATGAGCAGTTCTTC. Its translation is CASSLQADNEQFF.